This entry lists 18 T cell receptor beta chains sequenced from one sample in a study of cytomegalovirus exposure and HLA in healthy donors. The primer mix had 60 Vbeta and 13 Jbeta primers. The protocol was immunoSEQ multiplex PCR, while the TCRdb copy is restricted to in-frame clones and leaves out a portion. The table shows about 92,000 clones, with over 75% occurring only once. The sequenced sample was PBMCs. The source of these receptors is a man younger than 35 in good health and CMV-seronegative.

CDR3 protein: CASSRTGGNQPQHF. Here the CDR3 DNA reads TGTGCCAGCAGTCGGACAGGGGGGAATCAGCCCCAGCATTTT. The V and J genes are TRBV28 and TRBJ1-5; TRBD1 aligns across 10 bases. Germline CDR1 reads MDHEN; CDR2 reads SYDVKM. Trimming cost V 5 bases and J 4 bases; bases outside gene matches: 2. The CDR3 is 14 amino acids. Looking up the rest from reference TRBV28 and TRBJ1-5 gives the full variable domain: DVKVTQSSRYLVKRTGEKVFLECVQDMDHENMFWYRQDPGLGLRLIYFSYDVKMKEKGDIPEGYSVSREKKERFSLILESASTNQTSMYLCASSRTGGNQPQHFGDGTRLSIL.

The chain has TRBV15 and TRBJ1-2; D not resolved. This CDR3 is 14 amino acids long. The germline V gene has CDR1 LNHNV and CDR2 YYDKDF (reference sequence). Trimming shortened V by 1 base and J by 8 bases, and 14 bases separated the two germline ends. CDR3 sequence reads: CATSRVREEGGYTF. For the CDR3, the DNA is TGTGCCACCAGCAGAGTTAGGGAGGAGGGCGGCTACACCTTC.

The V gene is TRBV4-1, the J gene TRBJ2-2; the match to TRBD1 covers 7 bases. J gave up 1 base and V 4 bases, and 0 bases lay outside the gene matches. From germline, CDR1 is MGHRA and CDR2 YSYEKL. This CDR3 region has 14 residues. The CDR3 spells CASSRQGNTGELFF. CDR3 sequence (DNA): TGCGCCAGCAGCCGACAGGGGAACACCGGGGAGCTGTTTTTT.

CDR3 sequence: CASSVTGSLNTGELFF. In DNA form, the CDR3 reads TGCGCCAGCAGCGTGACAGGTTCACTTAACACCGGGGAGCTGTTTTTT. V and J are TRBV5-1 and TRBJ2-2; TRBD1 is a possible D gene (6 bases). The CDR3 is 16 residues long. Germline V gene data show CDR1 as SGHRS and CDR2 as YFSETQ. Trimming removed 4 bases from V and 2 bases from J, with 15 bases in between.

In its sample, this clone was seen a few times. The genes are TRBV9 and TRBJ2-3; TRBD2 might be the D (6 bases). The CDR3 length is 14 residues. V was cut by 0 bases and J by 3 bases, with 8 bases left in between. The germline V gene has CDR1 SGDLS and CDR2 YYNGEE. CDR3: CASSVESGTDTQYF. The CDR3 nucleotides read TGTGCCAGCAGCGTAGAAAGCGGGACAGATACGCAGTATTTT.

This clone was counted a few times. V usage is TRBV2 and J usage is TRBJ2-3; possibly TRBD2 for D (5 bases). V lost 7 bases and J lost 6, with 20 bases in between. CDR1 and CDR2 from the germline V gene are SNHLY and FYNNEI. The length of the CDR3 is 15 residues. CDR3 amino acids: CASNADGPRGDTQYF. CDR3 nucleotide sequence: TGTGCCAGCAACGCGGACGGCCCGCGAGGGGATACGCAGTATTTT.

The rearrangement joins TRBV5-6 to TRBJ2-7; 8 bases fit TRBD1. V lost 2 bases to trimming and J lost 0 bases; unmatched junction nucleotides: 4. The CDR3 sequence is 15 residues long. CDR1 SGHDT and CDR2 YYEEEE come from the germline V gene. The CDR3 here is CASSFQGALSYEQYF. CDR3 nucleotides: TGTGCCAGCAGCTTTCAGGGGGCTCTCTCCTACGAGCAGTACTTC.

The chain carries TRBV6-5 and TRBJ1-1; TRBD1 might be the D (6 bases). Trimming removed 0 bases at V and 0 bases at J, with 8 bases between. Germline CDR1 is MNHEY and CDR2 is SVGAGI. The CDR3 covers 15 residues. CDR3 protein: CASSYSGTLNTEAFF. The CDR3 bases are TGTGCCAGCAGTTACTCCGGGACACTGAACACTGAAGCTTTCTTT.

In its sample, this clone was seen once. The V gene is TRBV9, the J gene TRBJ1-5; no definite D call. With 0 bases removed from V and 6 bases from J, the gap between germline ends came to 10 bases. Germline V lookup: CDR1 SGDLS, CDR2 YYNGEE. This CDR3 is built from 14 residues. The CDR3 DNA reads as TGTGCCAGCAGCGTAGCCGGGTTCGGTCAGCCCCAGCATTTT. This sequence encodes CASSVAGFGQPQHF.

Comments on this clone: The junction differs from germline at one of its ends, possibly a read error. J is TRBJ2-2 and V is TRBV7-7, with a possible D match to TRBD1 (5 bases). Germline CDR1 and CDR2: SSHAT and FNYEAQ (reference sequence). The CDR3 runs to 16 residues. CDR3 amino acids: CASSLAPGQGTGELFF. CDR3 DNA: TGTGCTAGCAGCTTAGCCCCCGGGCAGGGCACCGGGGAGCTGTTTTTT.

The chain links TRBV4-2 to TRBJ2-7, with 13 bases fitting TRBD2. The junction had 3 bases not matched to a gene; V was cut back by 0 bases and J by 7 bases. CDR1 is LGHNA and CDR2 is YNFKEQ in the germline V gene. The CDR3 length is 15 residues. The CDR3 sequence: CASSQDQLAGGEQYF. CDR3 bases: TGTGCCAGCAGCCAAGATCAACTAGCGGGGGGGGAGCAGTACTTC.

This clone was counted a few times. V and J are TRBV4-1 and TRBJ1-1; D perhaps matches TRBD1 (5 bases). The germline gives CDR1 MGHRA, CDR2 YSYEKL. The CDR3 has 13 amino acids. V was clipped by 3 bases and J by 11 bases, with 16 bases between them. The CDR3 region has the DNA TGCGCCAGCAGCCACCTCCCCGACAGACGGGCTTTCTTT. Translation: CASSHLPDRRAFF.

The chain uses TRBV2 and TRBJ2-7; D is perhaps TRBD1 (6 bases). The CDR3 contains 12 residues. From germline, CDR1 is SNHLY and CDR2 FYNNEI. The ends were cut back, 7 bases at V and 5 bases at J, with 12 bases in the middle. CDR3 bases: TGTGCCAGCATACAGGGTCCCCACGAGCAGTACTTC. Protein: CASIQGPHEQYF.

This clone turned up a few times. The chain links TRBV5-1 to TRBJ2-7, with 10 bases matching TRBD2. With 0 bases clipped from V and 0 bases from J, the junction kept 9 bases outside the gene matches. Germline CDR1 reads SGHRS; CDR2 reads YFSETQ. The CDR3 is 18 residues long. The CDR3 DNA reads TGCGCCAGCAGCTTGGCCCTAAGCGGGGGGGGTAGCTCCTACGAGCAGTACTTC. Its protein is CASSLALSGGGSSYEQYF.

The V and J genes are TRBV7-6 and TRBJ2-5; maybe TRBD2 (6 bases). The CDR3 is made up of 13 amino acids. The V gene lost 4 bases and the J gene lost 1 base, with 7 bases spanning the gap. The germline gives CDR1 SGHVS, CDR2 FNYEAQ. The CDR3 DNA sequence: TGTGCCAGCAGCTATAGCGGCCAAGAGACCCAGTACTTC. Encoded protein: CASSYSGQETQYF.

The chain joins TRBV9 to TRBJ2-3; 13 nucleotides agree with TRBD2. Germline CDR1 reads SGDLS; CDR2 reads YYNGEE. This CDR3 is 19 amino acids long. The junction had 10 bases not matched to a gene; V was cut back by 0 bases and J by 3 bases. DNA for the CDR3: TGTGCCAGCAGCGTAGGGTGGGGTACTAGCGGGGGGGAGACAGATACGCAGTATTTT. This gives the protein CASSVGWGTSGGETDTQYF.

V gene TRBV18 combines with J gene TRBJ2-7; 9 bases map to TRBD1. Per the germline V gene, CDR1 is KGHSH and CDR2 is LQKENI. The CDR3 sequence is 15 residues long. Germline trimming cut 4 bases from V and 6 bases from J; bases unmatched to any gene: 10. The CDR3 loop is CASSLDPGQGAEQYF. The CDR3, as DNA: TGTGCCAGCTCACTCGACCCGGGACAGGGCGCCGAGCAGTACTTC.

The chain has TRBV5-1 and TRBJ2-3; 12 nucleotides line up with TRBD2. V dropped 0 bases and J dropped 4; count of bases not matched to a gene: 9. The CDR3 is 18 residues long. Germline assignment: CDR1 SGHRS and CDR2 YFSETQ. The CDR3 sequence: CASSLVILAGGPADTQYF. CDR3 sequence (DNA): TGCGCCAGCAGCTTGGTGATCCTAGCGGGGGGGCCAGCAGATACGCAGTATTTT.